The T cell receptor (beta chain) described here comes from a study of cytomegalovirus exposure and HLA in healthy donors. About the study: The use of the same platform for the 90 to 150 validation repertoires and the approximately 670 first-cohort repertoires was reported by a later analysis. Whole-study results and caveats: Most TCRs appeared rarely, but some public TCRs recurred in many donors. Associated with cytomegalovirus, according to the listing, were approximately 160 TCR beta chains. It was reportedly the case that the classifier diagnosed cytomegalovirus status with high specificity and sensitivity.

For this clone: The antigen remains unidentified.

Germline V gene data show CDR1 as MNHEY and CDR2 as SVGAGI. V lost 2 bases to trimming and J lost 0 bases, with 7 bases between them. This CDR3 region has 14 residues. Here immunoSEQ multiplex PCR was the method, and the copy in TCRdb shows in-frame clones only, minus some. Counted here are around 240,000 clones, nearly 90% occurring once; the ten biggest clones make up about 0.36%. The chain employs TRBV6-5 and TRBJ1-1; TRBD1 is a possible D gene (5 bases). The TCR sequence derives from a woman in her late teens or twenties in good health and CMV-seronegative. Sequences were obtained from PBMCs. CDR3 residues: CASSYAGMNTEAFF. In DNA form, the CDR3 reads TGTGCCAGCAGTTACGCAGGGATGAACACTGAAGCTTTCTTT.